This section outlines one T cell receptor (beta chain) sequence together with its context. Profiling relied on immunoSEQ multiplex PCR, and the TCRdb table lists in-frame clones only, not all of them. The data contain approximately 66,000 clones, roughly 80% of them singletons. These data originate in a study of OX40 agonist ivuxolimab in advanced cancers. Per the germline V gene, CDR1 is SGHTA and CDR2 is FQGNSA. V was pared by 2 bases and J by 3 bases, with 11 bases between. The CDR3 covers 14 residues. This sample comprised CD4+ or CD8+ T cells sorted from blood, obtained in a trial of the OX40 agonist ivuxolimab. This TCR was sampled from an adult with an advanced solid tumor such as melanoma, head and neck, liver or kidney cancer. The V call is TRBV7-2, the J call TRBJ2-7; D is unresolved. This CDR3 is CASSLSSSFYEQYF. The CDR3, as DNA: TGTGCCAGCAGCTTAAGTAGCAGCTTCTACGAGCAGTACTTC.